This entry is about one T cell receptor beta chain. The V gene's germline CDR1 is MDHEN and CDR2 SYDVKM. CDR3 length: 15 amino acids. V lost 4 bases and J lost 2, with 15 bases in between. Sequencing was performed with immunoSEQ multiplex PCR; in TCRdb, only in-frame clones are kept and a portion is missing. In the table there are fewer than 150,000 clones, about 96% of which are singletons. This record belongs to a study of T cell changes during pregnancy in multiple sclerosis. The source was peripheral blood, collected after pregnancy. J is TRBJ2-7 and V is TRBV28; D is unresolved. The source is a female donor with multiple sclerosis, enrolled in a pregnancy study. The DNA for the CDR3 is TGTGCCAGCAGTTCCAACTCCCCTAGACCCTACGAGCAGTACTTC. Protein sequence: CASSSNSPRPYEQYF. Looking up the rest from reference TRBV28 and TRBJ2-7 gives the full variable domain: DVKVTQSSRYLVKRTGEKVFLECVQDMDHENMFWYRQDPGLGLRLIYFSYDVKMKEKGDIPEGYSVSREKKERFSLILESASTNQTSMYLCASSSNSPRPYEQYFGPGTRLTVT.